This record covers a single TCR beta chain. This specimen comes from a study of Ad26.COV2.S vaccination and SARS-CoV-2 variants. The treatment is: around 19 received Ad26.COV2.S at low or high dose, single or two shots; 5 received placebo; per-sample allocation not given. Sampling happened 63 days after the first vaccine or placebo injection. An 18-55-year-old adult in Boston served as donor. The V gene's germline CDR1 is SGHAT and CDR2 FQNNGV. This CDR3 has 16 amino acids. V dropped 5 bases and J dropped 4 bases, with 18 bases sitting between them. Sequenced by immunoSEQ multiplex PCR; TCRdb stores in-frame clones only, minus some. The sample lists around 250,000 clones, about 83% seen once, with 2.9% in the top ten.

This sequence joins TRBV11-2 and TRBJ2-1; weak D call: TRBD2 (5 bases). Sequencing used peripheral blood, obtained in a trial of Ad26.COV2.S vaccine versus placebo. The clonotype was recovered from a person between 18 and 65 years old who received the Ad26.COV2.S COVID-19 vaccine or a placebo. CDR3 amino acids: CASSPSGGLSYNEQFF. The CDR3 DNA is TGTGCCAGCAGCCCCTCAGGAGGCCTATCATACAATGAGCAGTTCTTC.